One sample yielded the 20 T cell receptor beta chains listed below, sequenced in a study of a mutant IDH1 vaccine in newly diagnosed glioma. The table came from immunoSEQ multiplex PCR; TCRdb's copy has only in-frame clones and leaves some out. The table lists under 80,000 clones, roughly 85% of them singletons. Time point specified: baseline, week 1 (first vaccination visit). Treatment specified: pre-vaccination baseline after standard-of-care therapy. The sample consisted of PBMCs, taken from a glioma patient treated with radiotherapy, temozolomide or both. The receptors originated from a man in his thirties or forties with glioma.

The chain has TRBV19 and TRBJ2-3, with D perhaps matching TRBD2 (6 bases). The germline CDR1 and CDR2 sequences are LNHDA and SQIVND (reference sequence). Trimming pared 1 base from V and 3 bases from J, leaving 8 bases between. The CDR3 has 14 residues. The CDR3 DNA reads TGTGCCAGTAGTATAGGGGGGGTGACAGATACGCAGTATTTT. It is translated as CASSIGGVTDTQYF.

V and J are TRBV6-1 and TRBJ2-1, with D possibly matching TRBD1 (6 bases). The CDR3 length is 18 residues. Germline lookup yields CDR1 MNHNS and CDR2 SASEGT. V lost 2 bases, J lost 0 bases, and 17 bases lay in between. The CDR3 coding sequence is TGTGCCAGCAGTGAACTAGGGGGATCGGTGAGCTCCTACAATGAGCAGTTCTTC. Its protein is CASSELGGSVSSYNEQFF.

The V gene is TRBV18, the J gene TRBJ1-6, with 7 bases identical to TRBD1. The V segment lost 1 base and the J segment 0 bases; nucleotides outside the gene matches: 9. From germline, CDR1 is KGHSH and CDR2 LQKENI. This CDR3 is 19 amino acids long. The CDR3 here is CASSPLKGQHSSYNSPLHF. The CDR3 DNA reads as TGTGCCAGCTCACCACTAAAGGGACAGCATAGCTCCTATAATTCACCCCTCCACTTT. The entire variable domain, with the rest obtained from reference TRBV18 and TRBJ1-6, is as follows: NAGVMQNPRHLVRRRGQEARLRCSPMKGHSHVYWYRQLPEEGLKFMVYLQKENIIDESGMPKERFSAEFPKEGPSILRIQQVVRGDSAAYFCASSPLKGQHSSYNSPLHFGNGTRLTVT.

The rearrangement links TRBV5-1 to TRBJ1-4, with D perhaps TRBD1 (6 bases). Trimming cost V 4 bases and J 7 bases, with 17 bases left between them. CDR3 length: 15 amino acids. The germline V gene has CDR1 SGHRS and CDR2 YFSETQ. CDR3 region: CASSLGGASTEKLFF. CDR3 nucleotides: TGCGCCAGCAGCCTCGGGGGGGCTTCGACTGAAAAACTGTTTTTT.

The gene calls are TRBV7-9 and TRBJ1-4, with D possibly matching TRBD1 (5 bases). The germline gives CDR1 SEHNR, CDR2 FQNEAQ (reference sequence). V was trimmed by 1 base and J by 11 bases, leaving 14 bases between them. The CDR3 covers 14 residues. The CDR3 nucleotides are TGTGCCAGCAGCTTAGAGGGCAGGGTCGGGAAACTGTTTTTT. It translates to CASSLEGRVGKLFF.

This clone was detected a few times. The rearrangement joins TRBV28 to TRBJ1-1, with D tentatively TRBD1 (6 bases). The ends were cut back, 10 bases at V and 0 bases at J, with 18 bases in the middle. From germline, CDR1 is MDHEN and CDR2 SYDVKM. The CDR3 contains 15 residues. CDR3 DNA: TGTGCCATCACCGGTCCAGGACAGTTGAACACTGAAGCTTTCTTT. This codes for CAITGPGQLNTEAFF.

This chain links TRBV6-5 with TRBJ1-5; D unresolved. The CDR3 covers 14 residues. V dropped 4 bases and J dropped 0 bases, with 7 bases sitting between them. The germline V gene encodes CDR1 MNHEY and CDR2 SVGAGI. This chain's CDR3 is CASSFSVSNQPQHF. The CDR3 DNA follows: TGTGCCAGCAGTTTTTCAGTTAGCAATCAGCCCCAGCATTTT.

Here the CDR3 reads CTRRGESYVYAEAFF. The DNA of the CDR3 is TGCACCAGGAGGGGGGAGTCATATGTCTACGCTGAAGCTTTCTTT. The chain uses TRBV1 and TRBJ1-1. TRBV1 is marked as a pseudogene. This CDR3 has 15 amino acids.

The genes are TRBV6-5 and TRBJ2-2; D perhaps matches TRBD1 (5 bases). This CDR3 has 14 residues. Germline V gene sequence: CDR1 MNHEY, CDR2 SVGAGI. V dropped 5 bases and J dropped 0 bases, with 7 bases sitting between them. The CDR3 DNA reads as TGTGCCAGCAGTGTCAGGGCGAACACCGGGGAGCTGTTTTTT. Translating it yields CASSVRANTGELFF.

This clone was counted a single time. The chain joins TRBV7-8 to TRBJ2-4, with D maybe TRBD2 (6 bases). The CDR3 extends over 11 amino acids. V shed 1 base and J shed 11 bases, with 6 bases lying between them. CDR1 and CDR2 from the germline V gene are SGHVS and FQNEAQ. The CDR3 DNA follows: TGTGCCAGCAGCTTAGGGGAGGTTCAGTACTTC. Translating gives CASSLGEVQYF.

The chain has TRBV2 and TRBJ2-5; weak D call: TRBD1 (5 bases). This CDR3 contains 14 residues. CDR1 is SNHLY, CDR2 FYNNEI, per germline. V was shortened by 9 bases and J by 5 bases, with 19 bases between the two germline ends. The DNA for the CDR3 is TGTGCCAGTTCAAGGCAGGGTTTCTTTGAGACCCAGTACTTC. Amino acids: CASSRQGFFETQYF.

This chain links TRBV2 with TRBJ1-4; no clear D. V was cut by 5 bases and J by 1 base, with 17 bases left in between. From germline, CDR1 is SNHLY and CDR2 FYNNEI. This CDR3 spans 17 amino acids. The CDR3 sequence is CASSKLDGWITNEKLFF. Here the CDR3 DNA reads TGTGCCAGCAGTAAACTGGACGGCTGGATAACTAATGAAAAACTGTTTTTT.

The chain carries TRBV11-2 and TRBJ2-5; D ambiguous. Trimming took 5 bases from V and 2 from J, leaving 6 bases between them. CDR1 is SGHAT and CDR2 is FQNNGV in the germline V gene. CDR3 size: 12 residues. The CDR3 DNA reads TGTGCCAGCAGCACGCTTCAAGAGACCCAGTACTTC. Its translation: CASSTLQETQYF.

The CDR3 protein is CSVESGAGGYTF. The CDR3 bases are TGCAGCGTTGAATCGGGGGCAGGAGGCTACACCTTC. The rearrangement links TRBV29-1 to TRBJ1-2; perhaps TRBD1 as D (6 bases). Trimming shortened V by 2 bases and J by 8 bases, and 12 bases separated the two germline ends. The germline gives CDR1 SQVTM, CDR2 ANQGSEA. The CDR3 spans 12 residues.

The rearrangement joins TRBV2 to TRBJ1-1; D is ambiguous. Trimming removed 3 bases from V and 4 bases from J, with 15 bases in between. Germline V gene sequence: CDR1 SNHLY, CDR2 FYNNEI. The CDR3 has 15 residues. The CDR3 sequence: CASSDPAHMGTEAFF. In DNA, the CDR3 is TGTGCCAGCAGTGACCCAGCGCACATGGGCACTGAAGCTTTCTTT. The full variable domain, in which reference TRBV2 and TRBJ1-1 provide the parts outside the CDR3, is EPEVTQTPSHQVTQMGQEVILRCVPISNHLYFYWYRQILGQKVEFLVSFYNNEISEKSEIFDDQFSVERPDGSNFTLKIRSTKLEDSAMYFCASSDPAHMGTEAFFGQGTRLTVV.

V is TRBV2 and J is TRBJ2-1; TRBD1 matches 10 bases. This CDR3 is built from 17 residues. Germline V gene sequence: CDR1 SNHLY, CDR2 FYNNEI. The V gene end was trimmed by 6 bases and the J gene end by 0 bases; junction bases not matched to a gene: 8. CDR3 region: CASRRGTGALSYNEQFF. CDR3 nucleotide sequence: TGTGCCAGCAGGAGGGGGACAGGGGCACTCTCCTACAATGAGCAGTTCTTC. Full variable domain (missing parts from reference TRBV2 and TRBJ2-1): EPEVTQTPSHQVTQMGQEVILRCVPISNHLYFYWYRQILGQKVEFLVSFYNNEISEKSEIFDDQFSVERPDGSNFTLKIRSTKLEDSAMYFCASRRGTGALSYNEQFFGPGTRLTVL.

The V and J genes are TRBV9 and TRBJ2-2; 7 bases match TRBD1. Germline values: CDR1 SGDLS, CDR2 YYNGEE. This CDR3 spans 15 amino acids. J lost 5 bases, V lost 5 bases, and 9 bases had no gene match. The CDR3 loop is CASRRGGLGTGELFF. The CDR3 DNA follows: TGTGCCAGCAGGCGAGGGGGCTTGGGGACCGGGGAGCTGTTTTTT.

This chain joins TRBV19 and TRBJ1-4, with D unresolved. The CDR3 has 14 amino acids. Germline values: CDR1 LNHDA, CDR2 SQIVND (reference sequence). The germline V and J ends were trimmed by 5 bases and 8 bases, with 15 bases remaining between them. CDR3 bases: TGTGCCAGTAGTTCAAAGACCAGCGGAGAAAAACTGTTTTTT. It is translated as CASSSKTSGEKLFF. The full variable domain, in which reference TRBV19 and TRBJ1-4 provide the parts outside the CDR3, is DGGITQSPKYLFRKEGQNVTLSCEQNLNHDAMYWYRQDPGQGLRLIYYSQIVNDFQKGDIAEGYSVSREKKESFPLTVTSAQKNPTAFYLCASSSKTSGEKLFFGSGTQLSVL.

J is TRBJ2-1 and V is TRBV11-3, with TRBD2 matching over 9 bases. The CDR3 spans 18 residues. Germline-derived CDR1 and CDR2 are SGHNT and YENEEA. J was trimmed by 2 bases and V by 1 base; bases with no gene match: 9. The CDR3 coding sequence is TGTGCCAGCAGCTTAGTATTTTCGGCTAGCGGGGCCTACAATGAGCAGTTCTTC. It is translated as CASSLVFSASGAYNEQFF.

This clone was detected only once. The V and J genes are TRBV7-9 and TRBJ2-5, with D tentatively TRBD2 (6 bases). From germline, CDR1 is SEHNR and CDR2 FQNEAQ (reference sequence). Trimming took off 5 bases at V and 10 bases at J, with 17 bases between the two ends. The CDR3 totals 13 residues. Written as DNA, the CDR3 is TGTGCCAGCAGCCCAGGCGGGGTCTCGAGCCAGTACTTC. It translates to CASSPGGVSSQYF.